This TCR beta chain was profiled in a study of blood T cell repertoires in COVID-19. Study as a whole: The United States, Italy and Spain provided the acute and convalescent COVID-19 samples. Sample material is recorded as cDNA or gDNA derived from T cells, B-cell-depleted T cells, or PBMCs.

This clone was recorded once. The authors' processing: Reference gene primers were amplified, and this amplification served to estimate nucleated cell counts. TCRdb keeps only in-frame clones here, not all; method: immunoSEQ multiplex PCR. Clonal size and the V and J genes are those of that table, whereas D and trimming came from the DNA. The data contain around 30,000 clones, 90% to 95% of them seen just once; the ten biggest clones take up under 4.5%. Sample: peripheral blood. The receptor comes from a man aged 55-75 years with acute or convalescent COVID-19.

CDR3 sequence (DNA): TGTGCCTGGAGTGTATTGGCAGGGGGGAATGAAAAACTGTTTTTT. Protein sequence: CAWSVLAGGNEKLFF. This rearrangement joins TRBV30 to TRBJ1-4, with 7 bases lining up with TRBD1. Germline loops: CDR1 GTSNPN, CDR2 SVGIG (reference sequence). There are 15 residues in the CDR3. The V segment lost 0 bases and the J segment 5 bases; nucleotides outside the gene matches: 6.